This TCR beta chain was recorded in a study of OX40 agonist ivuxolimab in advanced cancers. Some background on the complete study: Ivuxolimab, which targeted the costimulatory receptor OX40 (CD134), was an agonistic, fully human IgG2 monoclonal antibody. Intravenous ivuxolimab was administered to patients every 2 weeks at six dose levels: 0.01, 0.1, 0.3, 1.5, 3 and 10 mg/kg. Among the 50 to 55 dose-escalation patients, approximately 20 had hepatocellular carcinoma, approximately 15 melanoma, 9 renal cell carcinoma and 9 head and neck cancer. The dose-escalation cohort was 82.7% male with a mean age of around 62 years, ranging from roughly 23 to 80. Prior anti-PD-1, anti-PD-L1 or anti-CTLA-4 therapy was permitted, and about 40% of dose-escalation patients had received checkpoint inhibitors. Three dose-escalation patients achieved partial responses, one with hepatocellular carcinoma and two with cutaneous melanoma. The point of sequencing TCRbeta in the periphery was to test whether ivuxolimab changed TCR sequence diversity and drove clonal T-cell expansion. The monotherapy dose-escalation portion (N ≈ 56 patients) of the phase I ivuxolimab trial is reported in the paper.

The trial excluded patients who had a history of autoimmune disease or who were on systemic immunosuppression. In every dose cohort, peripheral blood was drawn for TCR sequencing at baseline, cycle 4 day 1, and cycle 7 day 1. Samples came from an open-label, multicenter, first-in-human phase I dose-escalation trial of ivuxolimab. The trial enrolled adults with locally advanced or metastatic head and neck squamous cell, hepatocellular, melanoma or renal cell carcinoma. Before TCR sequencing, CD4+ T cells and CD8+ T cells were sorted from peripheral blood as separate populations. Trimming takes 4 bases off V and 5 bases off J; junction bases not matched to a gene: 12. The cysteine opens and the phenylalanine closes a CDR3 of 18 amino acids. Of all the DNA, just the CDR3 is kept, 54 bases in frame from base 1. From the germline V gene, CDR1 is SGHDN and CDR2 is FVKESK. To sequence the TCRbeta CDR3 region, genomic DNA was isolated from the sorted cells. The immunoSEQ Assay was used to sequence the TCRbeta CDR3 regions. TCRdb took over this immuneACCESS table, retaining in-frame rearrangements with V and J assigned. Such tables are incomplete; in checked studies, under half of the missing clones stem from an unresolved V gene, and the remainder is unexplained. Here the sample has about 100,000 clones; approximately 87% occur a single time. The ten largest clones add up to around 1.6% of the sample.

Overall study outcomes, separate from this receptor: Which antigens the clonally expanded peripheral T cells were specific for was not determined. At doses of 0.1 to 3.0 mg/kg, clonal expansion of both CD4+ and CD8+ blood T cells was observed from baseline to week 6. Low levels of normalized T-cell clonal expansion were also shown by some nonresponding patients. In the 0.1-3.0 mg/kg groups, partial responders had among the lowest normalized peripheral clonal expansion, particularly in CD8+ T cells. After ivuxolimab, CD8+ T cells had more expanded clones than CD4+ T cells on average.

A note on this clone: It has no known antigen specificity. Base qualities are not recorded, but no much larger clone differs from it by a single base.

The clonotype originates from an adult with an advanced solid tumor such as melanoma, head and neck, liver or kidney cancer. This sequence uses TRBV14 and TRBJ2-1; TRBD2 matches 12 bases in the middle. The starting material was CD4+ or CD8+ T cells sorted from blood, obtained in a trial of the OX40 agonist ivuxolimab. CDR3 protein: CASSPGPTRLAGDNEQFF. The DNA is as follows: TGTGCCAGCAGCCCGGGCCCCACAAGACTAGCGGGAGACAATGAGCAGTTCTTC.